Listed below are T cell receptor beta chains from one sample, sequenced in a study of blood T cell repertoires in COVID-19. Data came from immunoSEQ multiplex PCR; TCRdb stores just in-frame clones and leaves some out. In the table there are about 170,000 clones, around 93% of which are singletons. The sequenced sample consisted of peripheral blood. All receptors derive from a woman aged 50 to 60 with acute or convalescent COVID-19. Each CDR3 is given with its conserved first and last residue. A D gene is named only where the DNA matches it firmly. Not every row has a clone size; where given, it reads once, few, many or a size class.

v_call,cdr3_length,d_call,j_call,clone_size,cdr3_aa,cdr3_nt
TRBV10-3,19,TRBD1,TRBJ2-2,-,CAIRMGQGALRGNTGELFF,TGTGCCATCAGGATGGGACAGGGGGCCCTTCGTGGGAACACCGGGGAGCTGTTTTTT
TRBV5-5,16,TRBD1,TRBJ1-2,-,CASSTTGQGAVGGYTF,TGTGCCAGCAGCACCACGGGACAGGGGGCCGTCGGTGGCTACACCTTC
TRBV30,11,-,TRBJ1-2,-,CAWKRGGGYTF,TGTGCCTGGAAGAGAGGGGGTGGCTACACCTTC
TRBV4-2,13,-,TRBJ1-1,-,CASSQRGRTEAFF,TGTGCCAGCAGCCAAAGGGGAAGGACTGAAGCTTTCTTT
TRBV2,15,TRBD2,TRBJ2-1,-,CASSIRTSGRDEQFF,TGTGCCAGCAGTATTAGGACTAGCGGGAGGGATGAGCAGTTCTTC
TRBV10-2,12,-,TRBJ1-1,-,CASSDLREEAFF,TGCGCCAGCAGTGATCTCAGGGAAGAAGCTTTCTTT
TRBV28,17,-,TRBJ1-2,-,CASSFDSSIYLNYGYTF,TGTGCCAGCAGTTTTGACAGTTCTATCTACCTTAACTATGGCTACACCTTC
TRBV10-2,12,-,TRBJ1-1,-,CASNPGGTEAFF,TGCGCCAGCAATCCCGGGGGCACTGAAGCTTTCTTT
TRBV27,15,-,TRBJ1-5,-,CASRPDSPSGQPQHF,TGTGCCAGCAGGCCGGACAGCCCTTCGGGCCAGCCCCAGCATTTT
TRBV24-1,12,TRBD1,TRBJ2-1,-,CATSDPDRVQFF,TGTGCCACCAGTGATCCGGACAGGGTTCAGTTCTTC
TRBV6-1,13,-,TRBJ1-2,-,CASSESGVYGYTF,TGTGCCAGCAGTGAATCAGGGGTATATGGCTACACCTTC
TRBV27,12,TRBD2,TRBJ2-1,-,CASGTSELEQFF,TGTGCCAGCGGGACTAGTGAGCTTGAGCAGTTCTTC
TRBV28,15,-,TRBJ1-3,once,CASSGSSYSGNTIYF,TGTGCCAGCAGTGGCTCCTCTTACTCTGGAAACACCATATATTTT
TRBV27,13,TRBD2,TRBJ2-7,once,CASSLGGGYEQYF,TGTGCCAGCAGTTTAGGCGGGGGCTACGAGCAGTACTTC
TRBV5-1,13,-,TRBJ2-1,-,CASSVNLGDEQFF,TGCGCCAGCAGCGTCAACCTAGGGGATGAGCAGTTCTTC
TRBV4-3,14,-,TRBJ1-2,-,CASSQGVGRGGYTF,TGCGCCAGCAGCCAAGGGGTTGGCAGGGGCGGCTACACCTTC
TRBV28,19,-,TRBJ1-5,-,CASSLGWVGGALNNQPQHF,TGTGCCAGCAGTTTAGGCTGGGTGGGGGGGGCGCTAAACAATCAGCCCCAGCATTTT
TRBV2,13,TRBD1,TRBJ2-7,few,CASSLRQGSEQYF,TGTGCCAGCAGCTTGAGACAGGGATCCGAGCAGTACTTC
TRBV2,12,-,TRBJ2-1,-,CASSTGVNEQFF,TGTGCCAGCAGTACGGGGGTCAATGAGCAGTTCTTC
TRBV2,14,TRBD1,TRBJ2-1,-,CASRDRGPYNEQFF,TGTGCCAGCCGGGACAGGGGGCCCTACAATGAGCAGTTCTTC
TRBV6-2/TRBV6-3,13,-,TRBJ2-7,-,CASSFSQIYEQYF,TGTGCCAGCAGTTTCTCGCAGATCTACGAGCAGTACTTC
TRBV5-1,16,-,TRBJ2-7,once,CASSLDPRTAAYEQYF,TGCGCCAGCAGCTTGGACCCCAGGACAGCAGCCTACGAGCAGTACTTC
TRBV14,14,TRBD1,TRBJ1-4,once,CASSRRQGGEKLFF,TGTGCCAGCAGCCGCAGACAGGGTGGGGAAAAACTGTTTTTT
TRBV7-9,18,-,TRBJ1-3,-,CASSSGGGRPSSGNTIYF,TGTGCCAGCAGCTCTGGGGGAGGGCGGCCGAGCTCTGGAAACACCATATATTTT
TRBV24-1,12,-,TRBJ2-3,-,CATSVRSGTQYF,TGTGCCACCAGTGTCCGCTCGGGGACGCAGTATTTT
TRBV30,15,-,TRBJ2-3,-,CAWSPDPGGTDTQYF,TGTGCCTGGAGTCCCGACCCAGGGGGCACAGATACGCAGTATTTT
TRBV25-1,13,-,TRBJ2-7,-,CASSGDPAGEQYF,TGTGCCAGCAGTGGCGACCCTGCGGGTGAGCAGTACTTC
TRBV6-5,14,TRBD2,TRBJ2-1,-,CASREGGLLNEQFF,TGTGCCAGCAGGGAGGGAGGGCTTTTGAATGAGCAGTTCTTC
TRBV4-1,14,-,TRBJ2-7,-,CASSQDLSGRTQYF,TGCGCCAGCAGCCAAGATTTGAGCGGTAGAACGCAGTACTTC
TRBV9,15,TRBD1,TRBJ2-1,-,CASSVGQGVNNEQFF,TGTGCCAGCAGCGTGGGACAGGGTGTAAACAATGAGCAGTTCTTC
TRBV27,16,-,TRBJ1-4,-,CASSYRSFATNEKLFF,TGTGCCAGCAGTTATCGGAGTTTTGCAACTAATGAAAAACTGTTTTTT
TRBV3-1/TRBV3-2,15,TRBD2,TRBJ2-1,-,CASSLVSGSKDEQFF,TGTGCCAGCAGCCTGGTTAGCGGGAGCAAAGATGAGCAGTTCTTC
TRBV4-1,14,-,TRBJ2-7,-,CASSQESLSYEQYF,TGCGCCAGCAGCCAAGAATCACTCTCCTACGAGCAGTACTTC
TRBV9,16,TRBD1,TRBJ1-1,-,CASSLGTGEGNTEAFF,TGTGCCAGCAGCCTCGGGACAGGGGAGGGGAACACTGAAGCTTTCTTT
TRBV5-1,16,TRBD1,TRBJ1-4,-,CASSKGQGATNEKLFF,TGCGCCAGCAGCAAGGGACAGGGGGCAACTAATGAAAAACTGTTTTTT
TRBV12-3/TRBV12-4,11,-,TRBJ2-3,-,CASSFQYTQYF,TGTGCCAGCAGTTTCCAGTATACGCAGTATTTT
TRBV6-2/TRBV6-3,14,TRBD2,TRBJ2-1,-,CASSALAGGDEQFF,TGTGCCAGCAGTGCCCTAGCGGGGGGGGATGAGCAGTTCTTC
TRBV29-1,15,TRBD2,TRBJ2-2,-,CSVELSGRADGELFF,TGCAGCGTTGAATTAAGCGGGAGGGCCGACGGGGAGCTGTTTTTT
TRBV6-5,14,TRBD1,TRBJ2-7,-,CASSPGTGSYEQYF,TGTGCCAGCAGCCCCGGGACAGGGTCCTACGAGCAGTACTTC
TRBV19,13,TRBD1,TRBJ1-1,-,CASSLTGDTEAFF,TGTGCCAGTAGCCTAACAGGGGACACTGAAGCTTTCTTT
TRBV7-8,14,TRBD1,TRBJ1-1,once,CASSSGTGNTEAFF,TGTGCCAGCAGCTCCGGGACAGGGAACACTGAAGCTTTCTTT
TRBV5-4,15,TRBD2,TRBJ2-1,-,CASRHSGSNYNEQFF,TGTGCCAGCAGACACAGCGGGAGTAACTACAATGAGCAGTTCTTC
TRBV18,14,TRBD1,TRBJ1-2,once,CASSPAQGDNGYTF,TGTGCCAGCTCACCGGCGCAGGGGGATAATGGCTACACCTTC
TRBV10-1,15,-,TRBJ2-1,-,CASSGSLGELNEQFF,TGCGCCAGCAGTGGATCTTTGGGCGAACTCAATGAGCAGTTCTTC
TRBV5-1,16,-,TRBJ2-5,few,CASSLGGQPGRETQYF,TGCGCCAGCAGCTTAGGCGGTCAGCCCGGCCGGGAGACCCAGTACTTC
TRBV10-1,13,-,TRBJ2-2,-,CASSRQNTGELFF,TGCGCCAGCTCCAGACAGAACACCGGGGAGCTGTTTTTT